The clone carrying this T cell receptor beta chain was seen once. The antigen remains unidentified. Unique molecular identifiers were built into the TCR beta cDNA libraries. cDNA molecules numbering about 490,000 came from roughly 1 to 10 million T cells. TCRdb used MiXCR to reprocess the PCR reads, holding one entry per CDR3 protein. The repertoire holds about 810,000 distinct CDR3 sequences, with roughly 50% as singletons. This sample was included in a study of post-analysis software for immune sequencing data. Across the whole study: Relapsing-remitting, secondary progressive and progressive-relapsing forms of multiple sclerosis all featured among disease courses. Study conclusions and caveats: Those with multiple sclerosis, the patient group, showed significantly lower normalized Chao1 diversity than controls. Strong same-batch co-clustering of samples appeared with F measure clustering.

The specimen was blood. This receptor was identified in a girl aged 5-17 years with multiple sclerosis.

CDR3: CASTAGTTHVATQYF. The CDR3 DNA reads TGTGCCAGCACAGCCGGGACAACCCACGTCGCGACCCAGTACTTC. The V gene is TRBV6-5, the J gene TRBJ2-5, with D possibly matching TRBD1 (6 bases). Germline assignment: CDR1 MNHEY and CDR2 SVGAGI. V lost 7 bases and J 7 bases, leaving 22 bases between the germline ends. There are 15 residues in the CDR3.